This TCR beta chain was captured by sequencing in a study of T cells in Graves' hyperthyroidism and ophthalmopathy. Whole-study findings and limits: Before onset, ophthalmopathy was predicted by the model a median around 6.2 months earlier.

The diagnostic basis comprised clinical symptoms, serum thyroxine and TRAb, thyroid ultrasound and orbital computed tomography. The blood sample was taken at first hyperthyroidism diagnosis, before any ophthalmopathy symptoms. From around 11 ml of fresh peripheral blood, PBMCs were isolated. On this clonotype itself: Its antigen remains unknown.

The TCR beta CDR3 regions underwent amplification using RNA transcripts as the source. The TCR CDR3 first-round RT-PCR relied on the HTBI primer set. From the multiplex PCR reads, TCRdb called clonotypes with MiXCR, one entry per CDR3 protein. Altogether 690,000 or so distinct CDR3 sequences are present, 18% being singletons, with the ten largest covering 16%. V was shortened by 3 bases and J by 1 base, with 15 bases between the two germline ends. This CDR3 spans 16 amino acids. The J gene is TRBJ1-1, the V gene TRBV12-3 or TRBV12-4, with D possibly TRBD1 on 5 matching bases. The receptor was isolated from a woman between 50 and 59 years old with Graves' hyperthyroidism that later progressed to Graves' ophthalmopathy. The sample comprised blood. DNA for the CDR3: TGTGCCAGCAGTTTTGGAACAGGCGGGGGGAACACTGAAGCTTTCTTT. Its protein is CASSFGTGGGNTEAFF.